The rows below give T cell receptor beta chains drawn from one sample of a study of T cell changes during pregnancy in multiple sclerosis. Data came from immunoSEQ multiplex PCR; TCRdb stores just in-frame clones and leaves some out. Among roughly 29,000 clones listed, roughly nine tenths were seen once. This sample comprised CD8+ T cells from peripheral blood mononuclear cells, obtained before pregnancy. The receptors were sampled from a female donor with multiple sclerosis, enrolled in a pregnancy study. The CDR3 runs from the conserved cysteine through the conserved F or W. A D gene is named only where the DNA matches it firmly. Clone size appears in some rows only: once, few, many, or a class for an expanded clone.

D gene: TRBD2; V gene: TRBV5-1; clone size: medium-sized; J gene: TRBJ2-1; CDR3 DNA: TGCGCCAGCCGGGGGGTTTACTCCTACAATGAGCAGTTCTTC; CDR3 protein: CASRGVYSYNEQFF
D gene: -; V gene: TRBV9; clone size: -; J gene: TRBJ1-1; CDR3 DNA: TGTGCCAGCACCTCATTGGGGGGATCGGCTTTCTTT; CDR3 protein: CASTSLGGSAFF
D gene: -; V gene: TRBV27; clone size: -; J gene: TRBJ1-3; CDR3 DNA: TGTGCCAGCAGTTTATCCCAAGGAAACACCATATATTTT; CDR3 protein: CASSLSQGNTIYF
D gene: TRBD1; V gene: TRBV6-1; clone size: -; J gene: TRBJ1-1; CDR3 DNA: TGTGCCAGCATCGACAGGGTATCGTACACTGAAGCTTTCTTT; CDR3 protein: CASIDRVSYTEAFF
D gene: TRBD1; V gene: TRBV25-1; clone size: -; J gene: TRBJ1-4; CDR3 DNA: TGTGCCAGCAGTGAACTTGGGACAGGGGGGACTAATGAAAAACTGTTTTTT; CDR3 protein: CASSELGTGGTNEKLFF
D gene: -; V gene: TRBV5-1; clone size: -; J gene: TRBJ1-6; CDR3 DNA: TGCGCCAGCAGCATCGGACAGAATTCACCCCTCCACTTT; CDR3 protein: CASSIGQNSPLHF
D gene: TRBD2; V gene: TRBV15; clone size: once; J gene: TRBJ2-5; CDR3 DNA: TGTGCCACAAAACGCGGGGGTTTCCAAGAGACCCAGTACTTC; CDR3 protein: CATKRGGFQETQYF
D gene: TRBD2; V gene: TRBV7-9; clone size: -; J gene: TRBJ2-1; CDR3 DNA: TGTGCCAGCAGCTTACTAGCGGGGGACAATGAGCAGTTCTTC; CDR3 protein: CASSLLAGDNEQFF
D gene: TRBD2; V gene: TRBV27; clone size: -; J gene: TRBJ2-5; CDR3 DNA: TGTGCCAGCAGTTGGCTAGCGGGGGGGCGGGAGACCCAGTACTTC; CDR3 protein: CASSWLAGGRETQYF
D gene: -; V gene: TRBV4-3; clone size: -; J gene: TRBJ1-2; CDR3 DNA: TGCGCCAGCAGCCACCCACGAAGGGGGACGTCCTATGGCTACACCTTC; CDR3 protein: CASSHPRRGTSYGYTF
D gene: -; V gene: TRBV9; clone size: -; J gene: TRBJ1-1; CDR3 DNA: TGTGCCAGCAGCGCAACCATCCCCGACAGGCCATTCTTT; CDR3 protein: CASSATIPDRPFF
D gene: TRBD1; V gene: TRBV6-4; clone size: -; J gene: TRBJ2-3; CDR3 DNA: TGTGCCAGCAGTGACTCGGGACAGGGGGCAGATACGCAGTATTTT; CDR3 protein: CASSDSGQGADTQYF
D gene: TRBD2; V gene: TRBV27; clone size: -; J gene: TRBJ2-7; CDR3 DNA: TGTGCCAGCAGTTTACTAGTGCGGGGGGGAAGGGCCTACGAGCAGTACTTC; CDR3 protein: CASSLLVRGGRAYEQYF
D gene: -; V gene: TRBV4-3; clone size: -; J gene: TRBJ2-7; CDR3 DNA: TGCGCCAGCAGCCCAGACCAGGGTTTTAACTACGAGCAGTACTTC; CDR3 protein: CASSPDQGFNYEQYF
D gene: -; V gene: TRBV7-9; clone size: -; J gene: TRBJ2-1; CDR3 DNA: TGTGCCAGCAGCTTTACGGACACGCTAGAGCAGTTCTTC; CDR3 protein: CASSFTDTLEQFF
D gene: -; V gene: TRBV6-5; clone size: -; J gene: TRBJ1-4; CDR3 DNA: TGTGCCAGCAGTTACTCGGCAGGGTCTCTTGAAAAACTGTTTTTT; CDR3 protein: CASSYSAGSLEKLFF
D gene: TRBD2; V gene: TRBV7-2; clone size: -; J gene: TRBJ2-7; CDR3 DNA: TGTGCCAGCAGCAAAGCCGGGGGGGCCGCCTACGAGCAGTACTTC; CDR3 protein: CASSKAGGAAYEQYF
D gene: -; V gene: TRBV29-1; clone size: -; J gene: TRBJ2-7; CDR3 DNA: TGCAGCGTTGAGACAGGCTCCTACGAGCAGTACTTC; CDR3 protein: CSVETGSYEQYF
D gene: -; V gene: TRBV6-5; clone size: once; J gene: TRBJ2-1; CDR3 DNA: TGTGCCAGCAGTTACTCTAACCTAGGGGACAATGAGCAGTTCTTC; CDR3 protein: CASSYSNLGDNEQFF
D gene: -; V gene: TRBV19; clone size: -; J gene: TRBJ1-1; CDR3 DNA: TGTGCCAGTAGCCCTACGTACGGAGCTTTCTTT; CDR3 protein: CASSPTYGAFF
D gene: -; V gene: TRBV6-4; clone size: once; J gene: TRBJ2-3; CDR3 DNA: TGTGCCAGCAGTGACTCTAGTTTCGATACGCAGTATTTT; CDR3 protein: CASSDSSFDTQYF
D gene: -; V gene: TRBV29-1; clone size: few; J gene: TRBJ1-1; CDR3 DNA: TGCAGCGTTGAGCGTGGACATTTCACTGAAGCTTTCTTT; CDR3 protein: CSVERGHFTEAFF